This entry lists 10 T cell receptor beta chains sequenced from one sample in a study of T-cell reconstitution after alpha-beta-depleted transplantation in children. Unique molecular identifiers were incorporated during preparation of the TCRbeta library. Each CDR3 protein gets one entry after TCRdb re-called the PCR reads with MiXCR. The repertoire has 45,000 or so distinct CDR3 sequences, roughly 52% of them found once; the top ten carry 35% to 40%. The sequences come from peripheral blood, collected before TCRalphabeta/CD19-depleted stem cell transplant. These receptor sequences come from a boy under two years old with SCID, due to receive a stem cell transplant.

For the CDR3, the DNA is TGTGCCAGCTCACCATTGCACAACTACGAGCAGTACTTC. This gives the protein CASSPLHNYEQYF. The chain has TRBV18 and TRBJ2-7; no definite D call. The ends were cut back, 2 bases at V and 3 bases at J, with 8 bases in the middle. CDR3 length: 13 amino acids. CDR1 KGHSH and CDR2 LQKENI come from the germline V gene.

The chain carries TRBV5-1 and TRBJ2-7, with TRBD2 matching 13 bases. Germline V gene sequence: CDR1 SGHRS, CDR2 YFSETQ. The CDR3 sequence is 16 residues long. The V and J ends lost 4 bases and 6 bases, in that order; junction bases with no gene match: 10. CDR3 DNA sequence: TGCGCCAGCAGCCCAGGGGGACTAGCGGGGTCTGGCGAGCAGTACTTC. Translated: CASSPGGLAGSGEQYF.

The V call is TRBV20-1, the J call TRBJ1-4; D is uncertain. The V gene lost 2 bases and the J gene lost 7 bases, with 11 bases spanning the gap. CDR3 length: 13 residues. CDR1 is DFQATT and CDR2 is SNEGSKA in the germline V gene (reference sequence). As DNA, the CDR3 is TGCAGTGCTAGAAAGGCAGGATCTGAAAAACTGTTTTTT. It is translated as CSARKAGSEKLFF.

The rearrangement uses TRBV12-3 or TRBV12-4 and TRBJ2-7, with 11 bases aligning to TRBD2. V lost 3 bases and J lost 0; bases outside the gene matches: 7. This CDR3 comprises 17 residues. This CDR3 is CASSLASGGTISYEQYF. The CDR3 DNA sequence: TGTGCCAGCAGTTTGGCTAGCGGGGGGACTATCTCCTACGAGCAGTACTTC.

V is TRBV20-1 and J is TRBJ2-1; 10 bases are a match to TRBD1. The CDR3 spans 13 residues. V lost 7 bases and J lost 6; bases outside the gene matches: 6. The germline gives CDR1 DFQATT, CDR2 SNEGSKA (reference sequence). The CDR3 coding sequence is TGCAGTGTCACGACAGGGGGCCGCAATGAGCAGTTCTTC. It specifies CSVTTGGRNEQFF.

The chain couples TRBV9 to TRBJ2-3; D is undetermined. Trimming cost V 0 bases and J 1 base, with 6 bases left between them. CDR3 length: 14 amino acids. Per germline, CDR1 SGDLS and CDR2 YYNGEE. The DNA for the CDR3 is TGTGCCAGCAGCGTAGGAGCCGGCACAGATACGCAGTATTTT. It specifies CASSVGAGTDTQYF.

This clonotype has only a few counts. The chain uses TRBV20-1 and TRBJ2-7; D assignment may be TRBD1 or TRBD2 (6 bases each). Trimming took off 7 bases at V and 6 bases at J, with 13 bases between the two ends. The length of the CDR3 is 11 residues. Germline CDR1 is DFQATT and CDR2 is SNEGSKA (reference sequence). Written as DNA, the CDR3 is TGCAGTGGGGGGGCCTGGGCCGAGCAGTACTTC. Protein: CSGGAWAEQYF.

The gene calls are TRBV7-2 and TRBJ1-2, with D tentatively TRBD1 (5 bases). Germline V gene lookup returns CDR1 SGHTA and CDR2 FQGNSA. The CDR3 extends over 14 amino acids. The V end lost 5 bases, the J end lost 2 bases, and 12 bases lay between the germline ends. CDR3 region: CASSRGGGNYGYTF. In DNA form, the CDR3 reads TGTGCCAGCAGCCGGGGGGGAGGGAACTATGGCTACACCTTC.

This clonotype was detected a few times. This chain joins TRBV7-2 and TRBJ1-1, with D tentatively TRBD1 (6 bases). The CDR3 runs to 15 residues. The V end was cut by 4 bases, the J end by 0 bases, with 12 bases between. Germline V lookup: CDR1 SGHTA, CDR2 FQGNSA. Here the CDR3 reads CASSWGGRVNTEAFF. In DNA form, the CDR3 reads TGTGCCAGCAGCTGGGGGGGCAGAGTGAACACTGAAGCTTTCTTT.

The genes are TRBV7-2 and TRBJ2-7; 10 positions match TRBD1. With V trimmed by 5 bases and J by 5 bases, 12 bases remained unmatched. This CDR3 has 16 amino acids. Germline V gene sequence: CDR1 SGHTA, CDR2 FQGNSA. The CDR3 is CASSPDRGFLADEQYF. The CDR3 coding sequence is TGTGCCAGCAGCCCGGACAGGGGGTTTTTAGCCGACGAGCAGTACTTC.